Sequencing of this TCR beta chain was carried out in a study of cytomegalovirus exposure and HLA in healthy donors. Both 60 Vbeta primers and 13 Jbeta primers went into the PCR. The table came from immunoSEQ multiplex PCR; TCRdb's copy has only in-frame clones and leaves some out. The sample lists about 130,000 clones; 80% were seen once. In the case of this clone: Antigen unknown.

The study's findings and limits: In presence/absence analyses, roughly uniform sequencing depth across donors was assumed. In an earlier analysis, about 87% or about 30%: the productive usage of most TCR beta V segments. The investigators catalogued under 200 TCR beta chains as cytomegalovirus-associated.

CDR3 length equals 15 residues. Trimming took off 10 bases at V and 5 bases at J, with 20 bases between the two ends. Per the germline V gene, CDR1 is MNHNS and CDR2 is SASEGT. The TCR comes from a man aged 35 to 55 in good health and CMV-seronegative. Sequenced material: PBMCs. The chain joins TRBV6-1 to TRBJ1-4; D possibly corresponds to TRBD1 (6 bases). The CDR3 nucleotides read TGTGCCACGGGTTTTGGGGACAACAGGAATGAAAAACTGTTTTTT. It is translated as CATGFGDNRNEKLFF.